This is a list of T cell receptor beta chains from one sample in a study of blood T cell repertoires in COVID-19. Assay: immunoSEQ multiplex PCR; the TCRdb copy retains only in-frame clones and omits some. The repertoire holds around 230,000 clones, with roughly 85% as singletons. The sequencing sample was made of peripheral blood. The receptors shown here come from a man aged 45 to 65 with COVID-19, enrolled during active disease. CDR3s include the opening cysteine and the closing phenylalanine or tryptophan. D genes are given only for firm matches. Expanded clones are given a class, and other clones once, few, many or no size at all.

J gene: TRBJ2-1; V gene: TRBV14; D gene: NA; clone size: NA; CDR3 length: 13; CDR3 DNA: TGTGCCAGCAGCCAAAACAGGGACAATGAGCAGTTCTTC; CDR3 protein: CASSQNRDNEQFF
J gene: TRBJ2-6; V gene: TRBV3-1/TRBV3-2; D gene: TRBD1; clone size: NA; CDR3 length: 18; CDR3 DNA: TGTGCCAGCAGCCAAGGGACAGGCTTACTGTCTGGGGCCAACGTCCTGACTTTC; CDR3 protein: CASSQGTGLLSGANVLTF
J gene: TRBJ2-7; V gene: TRBV27; D gene: TRBD1; clone size: NA; CDR3 length: 14; CDR3 DNA: TGTGCCAGCAGTTTACTAAGGACAGGGGAAGAGCAGTACTTC; CDR3 protein: CASSLLRTGEEQYF
J gene: TRBJ2-5; V gene: TRBV6-5; D gene: NA; clone size: NA; CDR3 length: 13; CDR3 DNA: TGTGCCAGCAGTTCCCAGACTCGGGGGACCCAGTACTTC; CDR3 protein: CASSSQTRGTQYF
J gene: TRBJ2-7; V gene: TRBV28; D gene: TRBD1; clone size: few; CDR3 length: 15; CDR3 DNA: TGTGCCAGCAGTTTAAACGGACAGGGGGCGGGGGAGCAGTACTTC; CDR3 protein: CASSLNGQGAGEQYF
J gene: TRBJ2-3; V gene: TRBV19; D gene: NA; clone size: NA; CDR3 length: 13; CDR3 DNA: TGTGCCAGTAGCGTCTACGGCACAGATACGCAGTATTTT; CDR3 protein: CASSVYGTDTQYF
J gene: TRBJ2-7; V gene: TRBV4-2; D gene: NA; clone size: NA; CDR3 length: 16; CDR3 DNA: TGTGCCAGCAGCCAAGATCATACGGCGGGGTACTACGAGCAGTACTTC; CDR3 protein: CASSQDHTAGYYEQYF
J gene: TRBJ1-5; V gene: TRBV3-1/TRBV3-2; D gene: NA; clone size: few; CDR3 length: 15; CDR3 DNA: TGTGCCAGCAGCTCAAGCCGTATAGGGGTTCAGCCCCAGCATTTT; CDR3 protein: CASSSSRIGVQPQHF
J gene: TRBJ1-2; V gene: TRBV5-5; D gene: TRBD1; clone size: NA; CDR3 length: 15; CDR3 DNA: TGTGCCAGCAGCACAAGACAGGGGGCGGGCTATGGCTACACCTTC; CDR3 protein: CASSTRQGAGYGYTF
J gene: TRBJ2-5; V gene: TRBV13; D gene: NA; clone size: NA; CDR3 length: 12; CDR3 DNA: TGTGCCAGCAAACGGAGCCAAGAGACCCAGTACTTC; CDR3 protein: CASKRSQETQYF
J gene: TRBJ2-7; V gene: TRBV7-3; D gene: TRBD1; clone size: NA; CDR3 length: 13; CDR3 DNA: TGTGCCAGCAGCCCGGGACAGGGAGGCGAGCAGTACTTC; CDR3 protein: CASSPGQGGEQYF
J gene: TRBJ2-1; V gene: TRBV2; D gene: TRBD1; clone size: NA; CDR3 length: 14; CDR3 DNA: TGTGCCAGCAGGCAGACAGGGGTTTACAATGAGCAGTTCTTC; CDR3 protein: CASRQTGVYNEQFF
J gene: TRBJ1-2; V gene: TRBV9; D gene: TRBD1; clone size: NA; CDR3 length: 14; CDR3 DNA: TGTGCCAGCAGCTCCAAGACAGGGAGTTTCGGCTACACCTTC; CDR3 protein: CASSSKTGSFGYTF
J gene: TRBJ1-2; V gene: TRBV3-1/TRBV3-2; D gene: NA; clone size: NA; CDR3 length: 15; CDR3 DNA: TGTGCCAGCAGCCAAGACGGGAGGTCTAACTATGGCTACACCTTC; CDR3 protein: CASSQDGRSNYGYTF
J gene: TRBJ2-5; V gene: TRBV24-1; D gene: TRBD2; clone size: NA; CDR3 length: 16; CDR3 DNA: TGTGCCACCAGTGATCCCGGACTAGCGGAGCAAGAGACCCAGTACTTC; CDR3 protein: CATSDPGLAEQETQYF
J gene: TRBJ2-7; V gene: TRBV6-5; D gene: NA; clone size: NA; CDR3 length: 12; CDR3 DNA: TGTGCCAGCAGGCAGGGTCGGAACGAGCAGTACTTC; CDR3 protein: CASRQGRNEQYF
J gene: TRBJ2-3; V gene: TRBV7-9; D gene: TRBD2; clone size: NA; CDR3 length: 14; CDR3 DNA: TGTGCCAGCAGCGCGGGACTAGCTTCTGATACGCAGTATTTT; CDR3 protein: CASSAGLASDTQYF
J gene: TRBJ1-5; V gene: TRBV30; D gene: NA; clone size: few; CDR3 length: 16; CDR3 DNA: TGTGCCTGGAGCCCCCGGGGACTCTCTGGAGTGAGGCCCCAGCATTTT; CDR3 protein: CAWSPRGLSGVRPQHF
J gene: TRBJ1-1; V gene: TRBV7-3; D gene: NA; clone size: few; CDR3 length: 15; CDR3 DNA: TGTGCCAGCAGCGTGGATAGCCAGGGGAACACTGAAGCTTTCTTT; CDR3 protein: CASSVDSQGNTEAFF
J gene: TRBJ1-2; V gene: TRBV3-1/TRBV3-2; D gene: TRBD1; clone size: NA; CDR3 length: 15; CDR3 DNA: TGTGCCAGCAGCCAACCGGGACAGGGGAACTATGGCTACACCTTC; CDR3 protein: CASSQPGQGNYGYTF
J gene: TRBJ2-3; V gene: TRBV5-5; D gene: NA; clone size: once; CDR3 length: 17; CDR3 DNA: TGTGCCAGCAGCTTAACGGGTCGGGGGTTACCGGGAGATACGCAGTATTTT; CDR3 protein: CASSLTGRGLPGDTQYF
J gene: TRBJ2-1; V gene: TRBV9; D gene: TRBD2; clone size: NA; CDR3 length: 17; CDR3 DNA: TGTGCCAGCAGCGTAGTAGGCCTAGCGGGGGGGCCGGATGAGCAGTTCTTC; CDR3 protein: CASSVVGLAGGPDEQFF
J gene: TRBJ2-7; V gene: TRBV7-8; D gene: TRBD2; clone size: few; CDR3 length: 15; CDR3 DNA: TGTGCCAGCAGCTTCCGGCGGACTAGCGGCTACGAGCAGTACTTC; CDR3 protein: CASSFRRTSGYEQYF
J gene: TRBJ2-2; V gene: TRBV11-2; D gene: TRBD2; clone size: NA; CDR3 length: 16; CDR3 DNA: TGTGCCAGCAGCTTATCCGGGCGGGGGGGCCCCGGGGAGCTGTTTTTT; CDR3 protein: CASSLSGRGGPGELFF
J gene: TRBJ2-3; V gene: TRBV9; D gene: NA; clone size: once; CDR3 length: 13; CDR3 DNA: TGTGCCAGCAGCGTTTCTAGCGAGGATACGCAGTATTTT; CDR3 protein: CASSVSSEDTQYF
J gene: TRBJ2-2; V gene: TRBV2; D gene: TRBD1; clone size: NA; CDR3 length: 13; CDR3 DNA: TGTGCCAGCAGTCAACAGGGGGCCGGGGAGCTGTTTTTT; CDR3 protein: CASSQQGAGELFF
J gene: TRBJ2-7; V gene: TRBV12-3/TRBV12-4; D gene: NA; clone size: NA; CDR3 length: 13; CDR3 DNA: TGTGCCAGCAGTTTTGGCCTCACCTACGAGCAGTACTTC; CDR3 protein: CASSFGLTYEQYF
J gene: TRBJ2-7; V gene: TRBV7-9; D gene: NA; clone size: NA; CDR3 length: 15; CDR3 DNA: TGTGCCAGCAGCGTCCCGACAGACTCCTCCTACGAGCAGTACTTC; CDR3 protein: CASSVPTDSSYEQYF
J gene: TRBJ2-3; V gene: TRBV9; D gene: TRBD2; clone size: NA; CDR3 length: 16; CDR3 DNA: TGTGCCAGCAGCCCTCTGGGCGGGGGGGCCATATATACGCAGTATTTT; CDR3 protein: CASSPLGGGAIYTQYF